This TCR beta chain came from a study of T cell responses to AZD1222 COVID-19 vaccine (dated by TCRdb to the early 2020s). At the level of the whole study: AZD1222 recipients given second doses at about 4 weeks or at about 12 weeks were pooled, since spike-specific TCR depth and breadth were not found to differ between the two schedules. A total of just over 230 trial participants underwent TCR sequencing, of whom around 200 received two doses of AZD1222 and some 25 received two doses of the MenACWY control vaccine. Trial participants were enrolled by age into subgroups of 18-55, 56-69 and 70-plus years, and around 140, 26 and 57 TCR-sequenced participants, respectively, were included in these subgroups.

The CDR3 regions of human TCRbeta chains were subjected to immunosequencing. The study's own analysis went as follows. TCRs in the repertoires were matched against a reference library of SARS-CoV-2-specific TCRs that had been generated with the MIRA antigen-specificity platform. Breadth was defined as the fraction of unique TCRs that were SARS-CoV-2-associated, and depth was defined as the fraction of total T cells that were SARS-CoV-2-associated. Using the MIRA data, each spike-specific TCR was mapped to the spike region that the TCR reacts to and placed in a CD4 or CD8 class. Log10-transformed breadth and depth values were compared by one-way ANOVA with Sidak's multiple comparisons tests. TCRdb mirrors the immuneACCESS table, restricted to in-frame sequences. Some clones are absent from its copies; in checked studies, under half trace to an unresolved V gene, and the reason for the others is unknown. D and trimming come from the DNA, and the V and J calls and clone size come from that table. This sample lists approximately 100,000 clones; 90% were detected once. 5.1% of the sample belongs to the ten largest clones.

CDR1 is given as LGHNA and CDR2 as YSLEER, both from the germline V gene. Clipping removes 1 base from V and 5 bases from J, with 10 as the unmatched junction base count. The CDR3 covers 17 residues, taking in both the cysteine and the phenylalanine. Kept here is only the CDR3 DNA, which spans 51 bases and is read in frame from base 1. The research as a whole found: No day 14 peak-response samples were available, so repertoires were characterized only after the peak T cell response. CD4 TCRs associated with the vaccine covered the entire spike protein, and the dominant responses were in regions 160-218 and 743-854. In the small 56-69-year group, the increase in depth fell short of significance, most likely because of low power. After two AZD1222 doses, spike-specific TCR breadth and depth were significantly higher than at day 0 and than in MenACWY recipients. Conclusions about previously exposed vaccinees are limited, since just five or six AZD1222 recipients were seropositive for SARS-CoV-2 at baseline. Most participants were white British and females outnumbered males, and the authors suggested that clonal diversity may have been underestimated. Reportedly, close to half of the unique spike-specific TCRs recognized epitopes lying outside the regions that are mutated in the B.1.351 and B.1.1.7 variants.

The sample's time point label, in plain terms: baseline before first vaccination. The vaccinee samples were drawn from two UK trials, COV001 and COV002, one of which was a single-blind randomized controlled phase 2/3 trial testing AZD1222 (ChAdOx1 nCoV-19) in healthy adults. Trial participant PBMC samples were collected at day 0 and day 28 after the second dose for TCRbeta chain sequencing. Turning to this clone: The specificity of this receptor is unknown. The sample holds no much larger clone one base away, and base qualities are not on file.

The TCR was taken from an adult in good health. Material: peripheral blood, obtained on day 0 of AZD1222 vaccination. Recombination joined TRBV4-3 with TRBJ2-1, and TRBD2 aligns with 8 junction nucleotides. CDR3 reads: CASSQAHLAGFHNEQFF. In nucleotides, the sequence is TGCGCCAGCAGCCAAGCCCATTTAGCGGGATTCCACAATGAGCAGTTCTTC.